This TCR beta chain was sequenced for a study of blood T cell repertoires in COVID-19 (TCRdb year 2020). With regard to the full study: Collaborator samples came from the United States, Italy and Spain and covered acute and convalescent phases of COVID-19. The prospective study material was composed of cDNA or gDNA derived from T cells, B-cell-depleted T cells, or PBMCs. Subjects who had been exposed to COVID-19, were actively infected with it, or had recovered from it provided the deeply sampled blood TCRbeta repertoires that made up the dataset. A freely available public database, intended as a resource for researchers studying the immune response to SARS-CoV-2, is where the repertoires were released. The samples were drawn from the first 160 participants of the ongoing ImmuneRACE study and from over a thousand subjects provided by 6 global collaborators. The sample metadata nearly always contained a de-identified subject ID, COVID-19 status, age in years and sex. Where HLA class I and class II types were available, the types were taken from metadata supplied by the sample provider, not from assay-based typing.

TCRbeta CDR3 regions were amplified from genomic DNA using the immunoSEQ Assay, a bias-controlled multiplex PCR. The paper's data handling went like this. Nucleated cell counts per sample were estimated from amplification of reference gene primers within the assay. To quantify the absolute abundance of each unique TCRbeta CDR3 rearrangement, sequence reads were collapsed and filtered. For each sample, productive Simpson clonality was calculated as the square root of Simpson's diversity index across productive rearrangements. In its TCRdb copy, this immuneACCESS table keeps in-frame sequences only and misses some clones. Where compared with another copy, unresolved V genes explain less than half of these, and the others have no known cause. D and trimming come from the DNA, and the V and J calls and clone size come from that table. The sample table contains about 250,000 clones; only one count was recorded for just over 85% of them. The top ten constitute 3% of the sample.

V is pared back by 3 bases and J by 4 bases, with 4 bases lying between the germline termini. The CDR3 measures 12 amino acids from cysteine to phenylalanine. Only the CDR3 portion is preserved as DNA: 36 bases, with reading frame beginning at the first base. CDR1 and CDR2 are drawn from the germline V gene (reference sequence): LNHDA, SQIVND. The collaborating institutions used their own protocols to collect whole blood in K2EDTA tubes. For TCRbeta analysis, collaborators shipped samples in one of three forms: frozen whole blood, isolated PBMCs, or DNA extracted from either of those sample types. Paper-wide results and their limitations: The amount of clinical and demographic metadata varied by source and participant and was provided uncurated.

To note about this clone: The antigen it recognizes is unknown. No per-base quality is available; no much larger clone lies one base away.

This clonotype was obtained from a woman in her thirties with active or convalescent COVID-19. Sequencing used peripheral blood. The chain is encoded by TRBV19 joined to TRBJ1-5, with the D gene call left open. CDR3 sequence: CASSIGNQPQHF. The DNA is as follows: TGTGCCAGTAGTATCGGTAATCAGCCCCAGCATTTT.